The sequence of this T cell receptor (beta chain) was determined in a study of identical twins. Only healthy Caucasians were included as donors. This clonotype was seen a handful of times. TCRdb itself ran the 5' RACE reads through MiXCR, one entry per CDR3 protein. The sample lists just under 650,000 distinct CDR3 sequences; 7.1% were seen once. V lost 6 bases to trimming and J lost 1 base; unmatched junction nucleotides: 6. The CDR3 contains 15 residues. This sample also belongs to another study, concerning yellow fever vaccine responses in identical twins.

The chain combines TRBV12-3 or TRBV12-4 with TRBJ2-3; 8 bases are a match to TRBD1. The clonotype was recovered from a woman aged 18-29 years in good health. The sample taken for sequencing was PBMCs. In nucleotides, the CDR3 is TGTGCCAGCAGACCCGACAGGGGCGGCACAGATACGCAGTATTTT. Residues: CASRPDRGGTDTQYF.